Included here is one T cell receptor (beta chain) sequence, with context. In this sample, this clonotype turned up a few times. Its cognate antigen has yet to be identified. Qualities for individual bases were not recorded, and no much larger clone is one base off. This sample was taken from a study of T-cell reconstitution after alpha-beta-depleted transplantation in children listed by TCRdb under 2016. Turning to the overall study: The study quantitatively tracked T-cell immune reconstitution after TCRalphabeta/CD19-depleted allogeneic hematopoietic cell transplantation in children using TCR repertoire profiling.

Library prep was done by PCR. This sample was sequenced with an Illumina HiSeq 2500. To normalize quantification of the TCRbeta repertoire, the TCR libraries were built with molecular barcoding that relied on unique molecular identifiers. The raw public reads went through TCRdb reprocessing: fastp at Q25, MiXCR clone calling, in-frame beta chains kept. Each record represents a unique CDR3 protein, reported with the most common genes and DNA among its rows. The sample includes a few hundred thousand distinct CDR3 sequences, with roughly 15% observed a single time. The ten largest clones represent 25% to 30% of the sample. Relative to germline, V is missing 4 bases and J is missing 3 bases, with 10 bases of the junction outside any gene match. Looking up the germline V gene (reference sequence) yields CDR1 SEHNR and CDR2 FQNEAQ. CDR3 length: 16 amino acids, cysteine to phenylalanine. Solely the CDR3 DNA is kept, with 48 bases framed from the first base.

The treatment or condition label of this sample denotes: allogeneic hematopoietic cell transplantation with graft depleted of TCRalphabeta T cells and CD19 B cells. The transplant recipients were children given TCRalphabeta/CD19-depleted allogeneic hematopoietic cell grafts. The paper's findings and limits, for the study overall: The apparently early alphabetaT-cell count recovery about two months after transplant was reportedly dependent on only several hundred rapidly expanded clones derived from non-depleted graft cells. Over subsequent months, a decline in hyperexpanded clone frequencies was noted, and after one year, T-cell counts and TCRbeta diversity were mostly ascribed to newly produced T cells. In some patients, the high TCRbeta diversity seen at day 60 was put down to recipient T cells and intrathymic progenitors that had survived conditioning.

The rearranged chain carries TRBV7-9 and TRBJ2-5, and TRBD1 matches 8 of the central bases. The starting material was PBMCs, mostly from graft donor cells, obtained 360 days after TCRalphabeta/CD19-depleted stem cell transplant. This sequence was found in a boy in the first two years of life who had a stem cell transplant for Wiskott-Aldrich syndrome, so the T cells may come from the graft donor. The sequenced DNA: TGTGCCAGCAGCTACCTCCCGTGGACAGGGAAAGAGACCCAGTACTTC. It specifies CASSYLPWTGKETQYF. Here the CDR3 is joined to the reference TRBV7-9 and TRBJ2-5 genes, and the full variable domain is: DTGVSQNPRHKITKRGQNVTFRCDPISEHNRLYWYRQTLGQGPEFLTYFQNEAQLEKSRLLSDRFSAERPKGSFSTLEIQRTEQGDSAMYLCASSYLPWTGKETQYFGPGTRLLVL.